This T cell receptor (beta chain) derives from a study of early T cells in non-severe SARS-CoV-2 infection. Via MiXCR, TCRdb re-called the 5' RACE reads, giving one row per CDR3 protein. The data hold about 64,000 distinct CDR3 sequences, with about 11% observed a single time. The receptor's source is an adult who was a healthcare worker with PCR-confirmed SARS-CoV-2 infection or an uninfected control (not recorded which). Source: whole blood, taken at baseline.

CDR3: CASSEASGRNSPLHF. The CDR3 bases are TGTGCCAGCAGTGAAGCTTCAGGCCGAAATTCACCCCTCCACTTT. The chain couples TRBV6-1 to TRBJ1-6, with D unclear. The V gene's germline CDR1 is MNHNS and CDR2 SASEGT. With 0 bases removed from V and 7 bases from J, the gap between germline ends came to 10 bases. CDR3 length equals 15 residues.